This entry is about one T cell receptor beta chain. Sequencing was performed with immunoSEQ multiplex PCR; in TCRdb, only in-frame clones are kept and a portion is missing. The table shows hundreds of thousands of clones, with 85% occurring only once. Germline V gives CDR1 KGHSH, CDR2 LQKENI. V shed 3 bases and J shed 4 bases, with 4 bases lying between them. The CDR3 runs to 12 residues. The data were obtained in a study of blood T cell repertoires in COVID-19. Overall study: The origin of the acute and convalescent COVID-19 samples was the United States, Italy and Spain.

The source of this sequence is a human donor in a cohort sampled during active COVID-19. The chain links TRBV18 to TRBJ2-1; D is unresolved. Sequenced material: peripheral blood. The DNA of the CDR3 is TGTGCCAGCTCACCTCCGTACAATGAGCAGTTCTTC. Its protein product is CASSPPYNEQFF. The full variable domain, with the rest looked up from reference TRBV18 and TRBJ2-1, is NAGVMQNPRHLVRRRGQEARLRCSPMKGHSHVYWYRQLPEEGLKFMVYLQKENIIDESGMPKERFSAEFPKEGPSILRIQQVVRGDSAAYFCASSPPYNEQFFGPGTRLTVL.